The clone carrying this T cell receptor beta chain ranks as medium-sized. Its specificity is unknown. The researchers produced TCR beta cDNA from approximately 460 ng total RNA with a constant-region primer. Libraries of TCR beta came from three nested multiplex PCR rounds with slightly modified ARM-PCR. With TRBV1-TRBV30 forward primers and a C-beta reverse primer, the first two PCR rounds were run for around 11 cycles each. TCRdb processed the multiplex PCR reads anew with MiXCR; each CDR3 protein has one entry. Of over 100,000 distinct CDR3 sequences listed, 55% to 70% are singletons. V lost 3 bases and J lost 1; bases outside the gene matches: 1. The CDR3 has 15 amino acids. The germline CDR1 and CDR2 sequences are SGHAT and FQNNGV. This sample stems from a study of tumor-infiltrating lymphocytes in primary liver carcinoma. Unsorted bulk tissue (roughly 19-30 mg) underwent RNA and DNA co-extraction. Subjects presented with primary liver carcinoma managed by surgical resection.

Study-level findings and limits: Pairs comparing tumor with adjacent tissue or blood overlapped less than pairs drawn from tumor regions. It was in tumors, not blood, that the top-250-clone fraction was significantly higher (p = 0.039).

The chain carries TRBV11-2 and TRBJ2-3; 10 bases match TRBD2. The sequenced sample consisted of tumor-adjacent normal liver tissue. The receptor's source is an older woman with primary liver carcinoma and hepatitis B virus infection. CDR3 protein: CASSFGLAGTDTQYF. The CDR3 region has the DNA TGTGCCAGCAGCTTCGGACTAGCGGGCACAGATACGCAGTATTTT.